The 10 T cell receptor beta chains given below trace back to one sample, sequenced in a study of glioma-infiltrating T cells after dendritic cell vaccination. This sample's time point: after dendritic cell vaccination, including at tumor progression/relapse. Profiling relied on immunoSEQ multiplex PCR, and the TCRdb table lists in-frame clones only, not all of them. The sample holds 90,000 to 95,000 clones, 81% seen once. The sequenced sample was blood, obtained after dendritic cell vaccination. These receptors all stem from a human donor with glioblastoma.

Only a few counts were recorded for this clone. The rearrangement joins TRBV2 to TRBJ1-2; D unclear. Trimming removed 6 bases from V and 1 base from J, with 15 bases in between. The CDR3 covers 15 residues. Germline CDR1 reads SNHLY; CDR2 reads FYNNEI. The DNA of the CDR3 is TGTGCCAGCAGCGTGGAGGCCAGCATTAACTATGGCTACACCTTC. This codes for CASSVEASINYGYTF.

This clone was counted between two and nine times. This chain links TRBV6-1 with TRBJ2-7, with D perhaps matching TRBD2 (6 bases). V lost 5 bases to trimming and J lost 2 bases, with 10 bases between them. The CDR3 runs to 13 residues. Germline CDR1 and CDR2: MNHNS and SASEGT. The CDR3 spells CASSFSGPYEQYV. In nucleotides, the CDR3 is TGTGCCAGCAGTTTTAGCGGACCCTACGAGCAGTACGTC.

As to this clone: A junction boundary mismatches the germline segment, possibly from a read error. This chain joins TRBV11-1 and TRBJ2-1; TRBD2 is a possible D gene (5 bases). Germline loops: CDR1 SGHAT, CDR2 FQDESV (reference sequence). The CDR3 extends over 15 amino acids. The chain's CDR3 is CASSFAPTGYTEQFF. The CDR3 DNA is TGTGCCAGCAGCTTTGCGCCGACGGGGTACACTGAGCAGTTCTTC.

The rearrangement links TRBV5-1 to TRBJ2-1, with D maybe TRBD1 (6 bases). The CDR3 length is 16 residues. Trimming left V 4 bases short and J 7 bases short, with 21 bases between. CDR1 and CDR2 (germline): SGHRS, YFSETQ. The CDR3 DNA is TGCGCCAGCAGCGGACAACTAGTGGGGGCTGGGAATGAGCAGTTCTTC. Translating it yields CASSGQLVGAGNEQFF.

The chain carries TRBV6-6 and TRBJ1-5, with TRBD1 identical over 9 bases. Per the germline V gene, CDR1 is MNHNY and CDR2 is SVGAGI (reference sequence). The V gene end was trimmed by 2 bases and the J gene end by 7 bases; junction bases not matched to a gene: 3. The CDR3 is 14 amino acids. The CDR3: CASSYGTGTQPQHF. The CDR3 bases are TGTGCCAGCAGTTACGGGACAGGGACCCAGCCCCAGCATTTT.

The CDR3 DNA reads as TGTGCCAGCAGCTTAGGAAGCGGGGGGAGAGATACGCAGTATTTT. Translating gives CASSLGSGGRDTQYF. The chain recombines TRBV7-2 with TRBJ2-3; 9 bases map to TRBD2. The V and J ends lost 1 base and 5 bases, in that order; junction bases with no gene match: 4. This CDR3 is built from 15 residues. CDR1 is SGHTA and CDR2 is FQGNSA in the germline V gene.

This clone was recorded only once. The rearrangement joins TRBV7-2 to TRBJ2-3; the D gene is possibly TRBD1 (6 bases). Trimming stripped 0 bases from V and 11 bases from J, with 9 bases between. From germline, CDR1 is SGHTA and CDR2 FQGNSA. The CDR3 has 12 amino acids. CDR3 DNA: TGTGCCAGCAGCTTAGCGGGACAAGAGCAGTATTTT. Amino acid sequence: CASSLAGQEQYF.

The chain uses TRBV5-1 and TRBJ2-2, with 7 bases matching TRBD2. After removal of 1 base from V and 7 bases from J, the junction contained 7 bases not matched to a gene. This CDR3 contains 15 residues. Germline V gene sequence: CDR1 SGHRS, CDR2 YFSETQ. In nucleotides, the CDR3 is TGCGCCAGCAGCTTGTCGGGGGGAAAAGGCGGGGAGCTGTTTTTT. Amino acid sequence: CASSLSGGKGGELFF.

The V call is TRBV5-6, the J call TRBJ2-2; a possible D gene is TRBD2 (6 bases). V lost 2 bases and J lost 4, with 9 bases in between. Germline V lookup: CDR1 SGHDT, CDR2 YYEEEE. CDR3 length: 14 residues. CDR3 sequence: CASSFAGSTGELFF. The CDR3 coding sequence is TGTGCCAGCAGCTTCGCGGGGAGCACCGGGGAGCTGTTTTTT.

V is TRBV19 and J is TRBJ1-5; no definite D call. V was pared by 7 bases and J by 0 bases, with 10 bases between. This CDR3 comprises 14 residues. Germline V gene data show CDR1 as LNHDA and CDR2 as SQIVND (reference sequence). The CDR3 loop reads CASIPSGSNQPQHF. CDR3 sequence (DNA): TGTGCCAGTATTCCGTCAGGTAGCAATCAGCCCCAGCATTTT.